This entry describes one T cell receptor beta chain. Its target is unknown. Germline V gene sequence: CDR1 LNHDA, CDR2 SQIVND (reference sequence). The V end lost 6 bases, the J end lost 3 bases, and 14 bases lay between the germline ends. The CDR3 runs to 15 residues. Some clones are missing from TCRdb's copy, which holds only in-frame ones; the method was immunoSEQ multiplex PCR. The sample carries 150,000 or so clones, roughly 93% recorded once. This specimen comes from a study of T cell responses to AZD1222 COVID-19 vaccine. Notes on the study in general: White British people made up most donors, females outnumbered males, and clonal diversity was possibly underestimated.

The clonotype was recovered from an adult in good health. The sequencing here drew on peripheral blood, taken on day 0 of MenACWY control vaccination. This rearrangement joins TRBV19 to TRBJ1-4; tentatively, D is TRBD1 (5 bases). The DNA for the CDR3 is TGTGCCAGTAGCCCGCCGGGGCGGGCTAATGAAAAACTGTTTTTT. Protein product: CASSPPGRANEKLFF.